Listed here is a single T cell receptor beta chain. Antigen unknown. Other DNA sequences in this sample translate to the same CDR3. This sample is part of a study of shared clonotypes between healthy human individuals. About the study: The composition of the donors was a couple of women and three men aged 18 to 49. Study-level findings and limits: All-four-donor shared clonotypes had higher generation probabilities than non-shared clonotypes did. Genetic and exposure-history diversity was limited by the few donors. Clonotype sharing among donors was thought likely to change with sequencing depth.

Naive CD8 cells, CD45RO-negative and positively selected for CCR7, excluded terminally differentiated effector memory CD45RA+ cells. This CDR3 is 13 amino acids long. V gave up 2 bases and J gave up 7 bases, with 12 bases separating them. The germline V gene encodes CDR1 SGDLS and CDR2 YYNGEE. Profiling relied on immunoSEQ multiplex PCR, and the TCRdb table lists in-frame clones only, not all of them. The profile shows hundreds of thousands of clones, about 91% of them singletons. This chain uses TRBV9 with TRBJ1-1; perhaps TRBD1 as D (5 bases). The sample was naive CD8+ T cells sorted from blood. The receptor was derived from a man aged 25-45 years in good health. CDR3 in DNA: TGTGCCAGCAGCGTCGGGGGGACCGGTGAAGCTTTCTTT. It yields the protein CASSVGGTGEAFF.